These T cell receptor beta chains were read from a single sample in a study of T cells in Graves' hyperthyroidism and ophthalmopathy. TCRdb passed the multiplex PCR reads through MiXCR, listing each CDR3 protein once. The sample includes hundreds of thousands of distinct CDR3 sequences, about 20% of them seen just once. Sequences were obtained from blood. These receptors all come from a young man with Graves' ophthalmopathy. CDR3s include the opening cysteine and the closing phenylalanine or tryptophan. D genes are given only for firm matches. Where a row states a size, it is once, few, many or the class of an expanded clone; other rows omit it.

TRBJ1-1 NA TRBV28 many TGTGCCAGCAGGGTGACTCAGAACACTGAAGCTTTCTTT CASRVTQNTEAFF
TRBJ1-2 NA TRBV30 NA TGTGCCTGGAGATTCAGGGTGGGCTACACCTTC CAWRFRVGYTF
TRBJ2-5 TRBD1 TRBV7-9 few TGTGCCAGCAGAGAGACAGGGGTGCTCCAAGAGACCCAGTACTTC CASRETGVLQETQYF
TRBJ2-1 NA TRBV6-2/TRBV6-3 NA TGTGCCAGCAGTCGGACGCCAACCGGGGGAGCGAACAATGAGCAGTTCTTC CASSRTPTGGANNEQFF
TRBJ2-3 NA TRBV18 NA TGTGCCAGCTCACCAGACAGATCGAGCACAGATACGCAGTATTTT CASSPDRSSTDTQYF
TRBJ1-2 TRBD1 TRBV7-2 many TGTGCCAGCAGCCCTTCCAGGGGGCTTAACTATGGCTACACCTTC CASSPSRGLNYGYTF
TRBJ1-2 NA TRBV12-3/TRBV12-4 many TGTGCCAGCAGTTTAGCTGGGGGCGCAAATGGCTACACCTTC CASSLAGGANGYTF
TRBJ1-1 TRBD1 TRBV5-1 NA TGCGCCAGCAGCCCAGACAGGGTTCAAGCTGAAGCTTTCTTT CASSPDRVQAEAFF
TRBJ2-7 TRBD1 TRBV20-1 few TGCAGTGCTAGAGCCGTACTACAGGGGGGATCCTACGAGCAGTACTTC CSARAVLQGGSYEQYF
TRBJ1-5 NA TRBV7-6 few TGTGCCAGCAGCTCCTTACAGGATCAGCCCCAGCATTTT CASSSLQDQPQHF
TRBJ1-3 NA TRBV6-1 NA TGTGCCAGCAGGGGGGAGATTTCCTCTGGAAACACCATATATTTT CASRGEISSGNTIYF
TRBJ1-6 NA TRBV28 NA TGTGCCAGCAGTTCACAGGGCAATTCACCCCTCCACTTT CASSSQGNSPLHF
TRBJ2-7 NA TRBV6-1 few TGTGCCAGCAGTGAAATCGACGCGGCCGAGCAGTACTTC CASSEIDAAEQYF
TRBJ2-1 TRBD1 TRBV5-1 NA TGCGCCAGCAAGGGGACAGACTCCTACAATGAGCAGTTCTTC CASKGTDSYNEQFF
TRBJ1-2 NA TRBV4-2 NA TGTGCCAGCAGCCCAAGGGTCGGGGATGGAGATGGCTACACCTTC CASSPRVGDGDGYTF
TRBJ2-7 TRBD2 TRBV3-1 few TGTGCCAGCAGCCGACTAGCGGGAGAAGGGGACGAGCAGTACTTC CASSRLAGEGDEQYF
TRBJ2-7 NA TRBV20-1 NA TGCAGTGCTCCACACAGGGGGGGGACCTACGAGCAGTACTTC CSAPHRGGTYEQYF
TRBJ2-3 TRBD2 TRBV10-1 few TGCGCCAGCAGTGAGTCAATGTCTAGCGGGAGGGCCGGTGCAGATACGCAGTATTTT CASSESMSSGRAGADTQYF
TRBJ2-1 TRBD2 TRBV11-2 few TGTGCCAGCAGACGACTAGCGGGGGGCAATGAGCAGTTCTTC CASRRLAGGNEQFF
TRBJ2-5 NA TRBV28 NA TGTGCCAGCAGGCCCCAGGGGGGGGGAGAGACCCAGTACTTC CASRPQGGGETQYF
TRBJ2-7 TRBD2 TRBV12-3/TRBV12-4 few TGTGCCAGCAGTTTAATGGGGGGGTCCTACGAGCAGTACTTC CASSLMGGSYEQYF
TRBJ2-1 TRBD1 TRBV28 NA TGTGCCAGCAGGGACAGGGGTTTCCCCTACAATGAGCAGTTCTTC CASRDRGFPYNEQFF
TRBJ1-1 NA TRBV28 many TGTGCCAGCAGTTCTCCCCAGACAGAGGACACTGAAGCTTTCTTT CASSSPQTEDTEAFF
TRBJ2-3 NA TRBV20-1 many TGCAGTGCTAGCTTATACACAGATACGCAGTATTTT CSASLYTDTQYF
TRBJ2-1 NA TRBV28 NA TGTGCCAGCAGTGGATCCAAGGGAGACAATGAGCAGTTCTTC CASSGSKGDNEQFF
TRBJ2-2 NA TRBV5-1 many TGCGCCAGCAGCACCGGACAGACCGGGGAGCTGTTTTTT CASSTGQTGELFF
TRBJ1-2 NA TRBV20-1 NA TGCAGTGCTCCGTTTCCAGCTAACTATGGCTACACCTTC CSAPFPANYGYTF
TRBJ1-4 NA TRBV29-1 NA TGCAGCGTTGAGGCAGGAACTAATGAAAAACTGTTTTTT CSVEAGTNEKLFF
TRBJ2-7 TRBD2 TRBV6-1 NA TGTGCCAGCAAAGAGACTAGCGGGAAAGTTTACGAGCAGTACTTC CASKETSGKVYEQYF
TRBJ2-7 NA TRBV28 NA TGTGCCAGCAGTTGGCTCCTTACGCGCGTGGGGATTGTGAACGAGCAGTACTTC CASSWLLTRVGIVNEQYF
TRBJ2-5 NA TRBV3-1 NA TGTGCCAGCAGCCTGGGGGAGGCGGAGACCCAGTACTTC CASSLGEAETQYF
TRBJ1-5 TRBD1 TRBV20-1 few TGCAGTGCTAGGTTGTGGGACAGGGGGCTCCAGCCCCAGCATTTT CSARLWDRGLQPQHF
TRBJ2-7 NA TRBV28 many TGTGCCAGCAGCCCTAGGGGGGCTACCTACGAGCAGTACTTC CASSPRGATYEQYF
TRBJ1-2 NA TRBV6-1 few TGTGCCAGCAGCGAGGGGGGGGGCCTGAACTATGGCTACACCTTC CASSEGGGLNYGYTF
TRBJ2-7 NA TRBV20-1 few TGCAGTGCTAGATCCCCAAAAGAAGCCTACGAGCAGTACTTC CSARSPKEAYEQYF
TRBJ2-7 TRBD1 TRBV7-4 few TGTGCCAGCAGCTTAACACAGGGGGCCTTTCACGAGCAGTACTTC CASSLTQGAFHEQYF
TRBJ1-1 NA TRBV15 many TGTGCCACCAGCAGACCGCTCGGGACGAACACTGAAGCTTTCTTT CATSRPLGTNTEAFF
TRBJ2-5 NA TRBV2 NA TGTGCCAGCAGTGATATCGGTATCTATGACGCAGAGACCCAGTACTTC CASSDIGIYDAETQYF
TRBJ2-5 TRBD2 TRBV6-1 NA TGTGCCAGCAGTCGGGACGGAAGGGGACTAGCGGGTGGGGTCCAGTACTTC CASSRDGRGLAGGVQYF
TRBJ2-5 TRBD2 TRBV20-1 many TGCAGTGCCCCGGCGGGCGTAGCGGGAGGATCGGGGGAGACCCAGTACTTC CSAPAGVAGGSGETQYF
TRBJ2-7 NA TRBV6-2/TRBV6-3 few TGTGCCAGCAGTTTGTCCGGGTTAACCTACGAGCAGTACTTC CASSLSGLTYEQYF
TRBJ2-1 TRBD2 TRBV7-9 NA TGTGCCAGCAGCGGAGAGGGGACGGGAGGGACCACCTGGGAGCAGTTCTTC CASSGEGTGGTTWEQFF
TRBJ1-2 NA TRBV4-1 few TGCGCCAGCAGCCAAGGTTCGACCTTGAGGGGCTATGGCTACACCTTC CASSQGSTLRGYGYTF
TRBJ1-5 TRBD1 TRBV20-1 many TGCAGTGCGGAAGGACAGGGAAATCAGCCCCAGCATTTT CSAEGQGNQPQHF
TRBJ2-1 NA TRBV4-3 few TGCGCCAGCAGCCAAGAAACCCAATACAATGAGCAGTTCTTC CASSQETQYNEQFF
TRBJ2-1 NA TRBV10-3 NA TGTGCCATCAGTGAGTCGACCCCTCCTGGCAATGAGCAGTTCTTC CAISESTPPGNEQFF
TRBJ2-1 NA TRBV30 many TGTGCCTGGAGTGGCAATGAGCAGTTCTTC CAWSGNEQFF
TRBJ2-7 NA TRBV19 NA TGTGCCAGTAGTAATAGTCTGGGCTACGAGCAGTACTTC CASSNSLGYEQYF
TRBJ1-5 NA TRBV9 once TGTGCCAGCGGGGGAGGCGGGCGCAATCAGCCCCAGCATTTT CASGGGGRNQPQHF
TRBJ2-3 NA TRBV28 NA TGTGCCAGCAGTTTGAGTAGCGAGAGCCTCGGCGCGCAGTATTTT CASSLSSESLGAQYF
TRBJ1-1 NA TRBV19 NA TGTGCCAGTAGTATAGTGCTGGGGAACACTGAAGCTTTCTTT CASSIVLGNTEAFF